Listed below are T cell receptor beta chains from one sample, sequenced in a study of beta chain features in type 1 diabetes. The method was immunoSEQ multiplex PCR; TCRdb's version includes in-frame clones alone and lacks a portion of them. This table holds roughly 340,000 clones, less than 15% found once. Sequencing used naive CD4+ T cells from blood. All receptors derive from a woman aged 18-35 years with type 1 diabetes. CDR3s include the opening cysteine and the closing phenylalanine or tryptophan. D genes are given only for firm matches. The size field is filled for only some rows; it gives once, few, many or a size class.

J: TRBJ2-1
D: TRBD2
size: -
V: TRBV29-1
length: 15
DNA: TGCAGCGTTGAAGGACCCGGGACTAGCGAATCATACCCGTTCTTC
CDR3: CSVEGPGTSESYPFF

J: TRBJ2-3
D: TRBD1
size: few
V: TRBV5-1
length: 16
DNA: TGCGCCAGCAGCTGGACAGGGGGCCGGGCCCCAGATACGCAGTATTTT
CDR3: CASSWTGGRAPDTQYF

J: TRBJ2-7
D: TRBD2
size: -
V: TRBV7-9
length: 14
DNA: TGTGCCAGCAGCTTAGGCCTAGCGGAGGGGGAGCAGTACTTC
CDR3: CASSLGLAEGEQYF

J: TRBJ1-5
D: TRBD1
size: few
V: TRBV18
length: 15
DNA: TGTGCCAGCTCACCAAGGGACAGGGAGGGTCAGCCCCAGCATTTT
CDR3: CASSPRDREGQPQHF

J: TRBJ2-1
D: TRBD2
size: -
V: TRBV9
length: 16
DNA: TGTGCCAGCAGCGTAGACGTAGCGGGGGGCTACAATGAGCAGTTCTTC
CDR3: CASSVDVAGGYNEQFF

J: TRBJ1-5
D: -
size: few
V: TRBV2
length: 12
DNA: TGTGCCAGCAGGGGAGAGGTTCAGCCCCAGCATTTT
CDR3: CASRGEVQPQHF

J: TRBJ2-7
D: -
size: -
V: TRBV9
length: 14
DNA: TGTGCCAGCAGCGTAGGAGTCACTTCCTACGAGCAGTACTTC
CDR3: CASSVGVTSYEQYF

J: TRBJ1-4
D: TRBD1
size: -
V: TRBV10-3
length: 12
DNA: TGTGCCACCGGGACAGGGGATGAAAAACTGTTTTTT
CDR3: CATGTGDEKLFF

J: TRBJ1-2
D: -
size: few
V: TRBV30
length: 11
DNA: TGTGCCTGGAGCGTTGACTATGGCTACACCTTC
CDR3: CAWSVDYGYTF

J: TRBJ2-1
D: TRBD2
size: -
V: TRBV7-2
length: 15
DNA: TGTGCCAGCAGCTTAGCTGGCGGGAGGGCCAATGAGCAGTTCTTC
CDR3: CASSLAGGRANEQFF

J: TRBJ2-1
D: -
size: few
V: TRBV4-1
length: 13
DNA: TGCGCCAGCAGCCAAGGGGGGCTGGATGAGCAGTTCTTC
CDR3: CASSQGGLDEQFF

J: TRBJ2-7
D: TRBD1
size: -
V: TRBV28
length: 14
DNA: TGTGCCAGCAGCCCCGGGACAGCTCCTTACGAGCAGTACTTC
CDR3: CASSPGTAPYEQYF

J: TRBJ2-7
D: TRBD2
size: -
V: TRBV5-1
length: 16
DNA: TGCGCCAGCAGCTGGGGCTTAACTAGCGGGTCCTACGAGCAGTACTTC
CDR3: CASSWGLTSGSYEQYF

J: TRBJ1-1
D: TRBD1
size: -
V: TRBV30
length: 13
DNA: TGTGCCTGGACGACAGGGATGAACACTGAAGCTTTCTTT
CDR3: CAWTTGMNTEAFF

J: TRBJ2-6
D: -
size: -
V: TRBV9
length: 18
DNA: TGTGCCAGCAGCGTAGAGTTCCACCAGGGGTCTGGGGCCAACGTCCTGACTTTC
CDR3: CASSVEFHQGSGANVLTF